This T cell receptor (beta chain) was captured by sequencing in a study of CD8 T cells in Susac syndrome. RNA amounts of 0.5 to 1 ug underwent reverse transcription with random hexamers. TCRdb fed the immunoSEQ multiplex PCR reads into MiXCR, producing one record per CDR3 protein. The table shows roughly 200,000 distinct CDR3 sequences, with about 95% occurring only once. Controls were age- and sex-matched healthy donors. The source material was CD4+ T cells from PBMCs. The receptor's source is a human donor in good health.

CDR3 sequence (DNA): TGTGCCAGCAGCTTAGGACCGCCTAATGAGCAGTTCTTC. It codes for CASSLGPPNEQFF. The genes are TRBV7-2 and TRBJ2-1, with no clear D. The CDR3 covers 13 residues. Looked up from germline, CDR1 is SGHTA and CDR2 is FQGNSA. V was pared by 1 base and J by 7 bases, with 8 bases between. The entire variable domain, with the rest obtained from reference TRBV7-2 and TRBJ2-1, is as follows: GAGVSQSPSNKVTEKGKDVELRCDPISGHTALYWYRQSLGQGLEFLIYFQGNSAPDKSGLPSDRFSAERTGGSVSTLTIQRTQQEDSAVYLCASSLGPPNEQFFGPGTRLTVL.